The next 7 T cell receptor beta chains were all read from a single sample in a study of blood T cell repertoires in COVID-19. Clones were read by immunoSEQ multiplex PCR, and TCRdb kept only the in-frame ones, dropping some. The sample yields 150,000 or so clones, approximately 79% seen once. The sequenced sample was peripheral blood. The receptors shown here come from an elderly woman with acute or convalescent COVID-19.

CDR3 nucleotides: TGTGCCAGCAGCGTAGTAGAATCCTCCTACGAGCAGTACTTC. This translates into CASSVVESSYEQYF. This chain joins TRBV7-8 and TRBJ2-7; no clear D. Germline CDR1 reads SGHVS; CDR2 reads FQNEAQ. V gave up 5 bases and J gave up 0 bases, with 11 bases separating them. The length of the CDR3 is 14 residues.

This clone was counted only a few times. The chain recombines TRBV2 with TRBJ2-1; 9 positions match TRBD2. Trimming at V came to 4 bases and at J to 3 bases, leaving 4 bases not matched to a gene. This CDR3 spans 15 amino acids. From germline, CDR1 is SNHLY and CDR2 FYNNEI. In DNA, the CDR3 is TGTGCCAGCAGTGTCGCGGGAGGGGGCTACAATGAGCAGTTCTTC. Its protein product is CASSVAGGGYNEQFF.

This rearrangement joins TRBV14 to TRBJ1-2; the match to TRBD1 covers 7 bases. Looked up from germline, CDR1 is SGHDN and CDR2 is FVKESK. CDR3 length: 13 amino acids. J was trimmed by 5 bases and V by 5 bases; bases with no gene match: 5. CDR3 loop: CASSEGTDYGYTF. CDR3 sequence (DNA): TGTGCCAGCAGCGAAGGGACAGATTATGGCTACACCTTC.

V usage is TRBV7-2 and J usage is TRBJ2-1; the D is unclear. Germline V gene lookup returns CDR1 SGHTA and CDR2 FQGNSA. The CDR3 is 16 amino acids. The V end was cut by 1 base, the J end by 0 bases, with 10 bases between. The chain's CDR3 is CASSLVAVSSYNEQFF. In DNA form, the CDR3 reads TGTGCCAGCAGCTTAGTGGCGGTCAGCTCCTACAATGAGCAGTTCTTC.

This clone was counted a few times. V and J are TRBV5-4 and TRBJ2-7; possibly TRBD2 for D (5 bases). Germline CDR1 reads SGHNT; CDR2 reads YYREEE (reference sequence). The CDR3 runs to 13 residues. V shed 1 base and J shed 2 bases, with 7 bases lying between them. The CDR3 loop reads CASSLYGTYEQYF. CDR3 sequence (DNA): TGTGCCAGCAGCTTGTACGGGACCTACGAGCAGTACTTC.

This chain links TRBV6-1 with TRBJ2-7; D is possibly TRBD1 (5 bases). This CDR3 comprises 15 residues. V gave up 2 bases and J gave up 3 bases, with 14 bases separating them. The germline gives CDR1 MNHNS, CDR2 SASEGT. In DNA, the CDR3 is TGTGCCAGCAGTGAACAGGGATCCCCCGACTACGAGCAGTACTTC. This gives the protein CASSEQGSPDYEQYF.

This chain connects TRBV5-1 to TRBJ2-7; 10 bases align to TRBD2. V trimming: 0 bases; J trimming: 2 bases; junction bases outside the gene matches: 8. The CDR3 length is 17 residues. Germline V gene lookup returns CDR1 SGHRS and CDR2 YFSETQ. The CDR3 nucleotides read TGCGCCAGCAGCTTGGAGTCTAGCGGGAGTTTTGCCTACGAGCAGTACTTC. Protein: CASSLESSGSFAYEQYF.